A single sample is the source of the 19 T cell receptor beta chains below, sequenced in a study of a mutant IDH1 vaccine in newly diagnosed glioma (dated by TCRdb to 2020 to 2023). Antigens of these TCRs are unknown. The label giving this sample's time point can be read as: week 35, safety follow-up. Each vaccine dose was 300 ug of a 20-mer mutant IDH1 peptide in Montanide, given subcutaneously with topical imiquimod. The library was produced with the immunoSEQ multiplex PCR assay. TCRdb re-hosts the immuneACCESS table, in-frame sequences only. Its copies lack some clones; in the studies checked, an unresolved V gene accounts for under half of them, and the cause for the rest is not known. A total of over 35,000 clones appear in this sample, approximately 80% of them only once. The ten largest clones capture 5.1% of the sample. The sample here was PBMCs, taken from a glioma patient whose treatment included an IDH1 peptide vaccine. The receptors here all came from a woman aged 50 to 60 with glioma.

This clone has only a few counts. The J gene is TRBJ1-1, the V gene TRBV6-1, with 7 bases that match TRBD1. V shed 2 bases and J 2 bases; nucleotides not matched to a gene: 11. CDR1 is MNHNS and CDR2 is SASEGT in the germline V gene. The CDR3 contains 17 residues. CDR3 in DNA: TGTGCCAGCAGTGAAATACGAGGGGGCAGGGGAAACACTGAAGCTTTCTTT. Translating gives CASSEIRGGRGNTEAFF.

The rearrangement joins TRBV6-6 to TRBJ1-6; the match to TRBD1 covers 7 bases. The CDR3 has 15 residues. The V and J ends lost 6 bases and 7 bases, in that order; junction bases with no gene match: 9. Germline V gives CDR1 MNHNY, CDR2 SVGAGI (reference sequence). This CDR3 reads CASRQETGLNSPLHF. Here the CDR3 DNA reads TGTGCCAGCAGACAAGAGACAGGGCTAAATTCACCCCTCCACTTT.

This clone was detected only once. DNA of the CDR3: TGTGCCAGCAGCTCCCTCGGGAGAGGGGGCTATGGCTACACCTTC. Protein: CASSSLGRGGYGYTF. V usage is TRBV7-9 and J usage is TRBJ1-2; possibly TRBD1 for D (6 bases). V lost 4 bases and J lost 4, with 16 bases in between. The CDR3 contains 15 residues. CDR1 SEHNR and CDR2 FQNEAQ come from the germline V gene (reference sequence).

The V gene is TRBV11-2, the J gene TRBJ2-2, with 9 nucleotides matching TRBD1. V was pared by 6 bases and J by 3 bases, with 11 bases of the junction left unmatched. Germline CDR1 SGHAT, CDR2 FQNNGV. This CDR3 spans 17 amino acids. This CDR3 is CASSQTRYRGHTGELFF. CDR3 nucleotides: TGTGCCAGCAGTCAAACACGTTACAGGGGGCACACCGGGGAGCTGTTTTTT.

The chain links TRBV6-5 to TRBJ2-2; 9 positions match TRBD1. Unmatched junction bases numbered 7, after V lost 6 bases and J lost 5 bases. Germline CDR1 is MNHEY and CDR2 is SVGAGI. This CDR3 contains 15 residues. The CDR3 nucleotides read TGTGCCAGCAGGGAGGGACAGGGTAAAACCGGGGAGCTGTTTTTT. Its translation: CASREGQGKTGELFF.

The chain uses TRBV11-3 and TRBJ2-7; 8 bases are shared with TRBD1. Germline V gene sequence: CDR1 SGHNT, CDR2 YENEEA. The CDR3 is 18 residues long. Losses at the gene ends were 4 bases for V and 2 bases for J; bases not matched to a gene: 16. CDR3 DNA: TGTGCCAGCAGCTCCCCTGGACAGGGCAGCCTTCGGGCCTACGAGCAGTACTTC. It yields the protein CASSSPGQGSLRAYEQYF.

There are a few counts of this clone. The rearrangement joins TRBV4-2 to TRBJ2-2, with D possibly being TRBD2 (7 bases). CDR1 is LGHNA, CDR2 YNFKEQ, per germline. The CDR3 spans 15 residues. The V gene lost 0 bases and the J gene lost 4 bases, with 9 bases spanning the gap. CDR3 in amino acids: CASSQDRGATGELFF. In DNA form, the CDR3 reads TGTGCCAGCAGCCAAGATCGGGGGGCCACCGGGGAGCTGTTTTTT.

The chain links TRBV9 to TRBJ2-5; D possibly corresponds to TRBD1 (5 bases). The CDR3 is 13 residues long. Germline CDR1 and CDR2: SGDLS and YYNGEE. V shed 0 bases and J shed 3 bases, with 6 bases lying between them. CDR3 DNA sequence: TGTGCCAGCAGCGTAGGCAGGGAAGAGACCCAGTACTTC. Protein: CASSVGREETQYF.

This clone was detected only once. This chain joins TRBV19 and TRBJ1-2, with D tentatively TRBD1 (6 bases). Trimming pared 3 bases from V and 0 bases from J, leaving 14 bases between. Germline assignment: CDR1 LNHDA and CDR2 SQIVND (reference sequence). This CDR3 is built from 16 residues. CDR3 in amino acids: CASSIKTRGPNYGYTF. CDR3 bases: TGTGCCAGTAGTATTAAGACCAGGGGACCTAACTATGGCTACACCTTC.

The chain couples TRBV7-9 to TRBJ1-2; 8 bases line up with TRBD1. Losses at the gene ends were 4 bases for V and 2 bases for J; bases not matched to a gene: 12. Germline V gene data show CDR1 as SEHNR and CDR2 as FQNEAQ (reference sequence). The CDR3 is 17 residues long. Here the CDR3 DNA reads TGTGCCAGCAGCTCGAGCGGGGCAGGGGGCGAAAACTATGGCTACACCTTC. As protein: CASSSSGAGGENYGYTF.

The gene calls are TRBV20-1 and TRBJ2-7, with a weak D call TRBD1 (6 bases). V was pared by 7 bases and J by 9 bases, with 13 bases between. This CDR3 is built from 10 residues. CDR1 and CDR2 from the germline V gene are DFQATT and SNEGSKA (reference sequence). The CDR3 bases are TGCAGTGTGCCAAAAGGGGGGCAGTACTTC. This gives the protein CSVPKGGQYF.

The chain joins TRBV29-1 to TRBJ1-2, with 7 bases that match TRBD1. CDR1 is SQVTM, CDR2 ANQGSEA, per germline. This CDR3 is 11 amino acids long. V gave up 6 bases and J gave up 3 bases; unmatched junction bases: 1. The CDR3 protein is CSVGTDYGYTF. CDR3 coding DNA: TGCAGCGTGGGGACAGACTATGGCTACACCTTC.

The rearrangement joins TRBV6-5 to TRBJ2-1; the match to TRBD2 covers 11 bases. The CDR3 covers 15 residues. Germline-derived CDR1 and CDR2 are MNHEY and SVGAGI. Unmatched junction bases numbered 4, after V lost 0 bases and J lost 9 bases. CDR3 nucleotide sequence: TGTGCCAGCAGTTACTCTAGCGGGGGGGCCGGTGAGCAGTTCTTC. Its translation: CASSYSSGGAGEQFF.

V usage is TRBV10-1 and J usage is TRBJ1-5; D is possibly TRBD1 (5 bases). There are 16 residues in the CDR3. The germline V and J ends were trimmed by 0 bases and 4 bases, with 13 bases remaining between them. The germline V gene encodes CDR1 WNHNN and CDR2 SYGVQD (reference sequence). This chain's CDR3 is CASSESRGTANQPQHF. In nucleotides, the CDR3 is TGCGCCAGCAGTGAGTCGAGAGGGACGGCTAATCAGCCCCAGCATTTT.

This sequence joins TRBV5-4 and TRBJ1-1, with D unresolved. Germline CDR1 SGHNT, CDR2 YYREEE (reference sequence). This CDR3 spans 13 amino acids. V was clipped by 5 bases and J by 1 base, with 9 bases between them. The CDR3 spells CASSLWGNTEAFF. CDR3 DNA: TGTGCCAGCAGTTTGTGGGGGAACACTGAAGCTTTCTTT.

The CDR3 DNA sequence: TGTGCCAGCAGCACCCGGACAGGGGCGGCAGAGACCCAGTACTTC. This codes for CASSTRTGAAETQYF. This rearrangement joins TRBV5-4 to TRBJ2-5; 9 bases match TRBD1. The CDR3 has 15 residues. Per the germline V gene, CDR1 is SGHNT and CDR2 is YYREEE (reference sequence). V shed 4 bases, J shed 4 bases, and the junction held 8 bases outside the gene matches. Combining the CDR3 with reference TRBV5-4 and TRBJ2-5 gives the whole variable domain ETGVTQSPTHLIKTRGQQVTLRCSSQSGHNTVSWYQQALGQGPQFIFQYYREEENGRGNFPPRFSGLQFPNYSSELNVNALELDDSALYLCASSTRTGAAETQYFGPGTRLLVL.

This clone has a handful of counts. The chain joins TRBV18 to TRBJ1-5; TRBD1 is a possible D gene (5 bases). Between the trimmed V and J ends, which lost 6 bases and 6 bases, there was a span of 21 bases. Germline V lookup: CDR1 KGHSH, CDR2 LQKENI. The CDR3 has 16 amino acids. The CDR3 spells CASSPLGGQGGQPQHF. The CDR3 DNA sequence: TGTGCCAGCTCTCCTCTGGGGGGTCAGGGAGGTCAGCCCCAGCATTTT.

In its sample, this clone was seen once. The chain has TRBV5-1 and TRBJ2-7; the match to TRBD2 covers 7 bases. CDR3 length: 15 residues. CDR1 is SGHRS and CDR2 is YFSETQ in the germline V gene. V trimming: 2 bases; J trimming: 4 bases; junction bases outside the gene matches: 9. The CDR3 DNA reads as TGCGCCAGCAGCTTCGGGGGGACGGATTTTTACGAGCAGTACTTC. Amino acids: CASSFGGTDFYEQYF.

The chain carries TRBV19 and TRBJ1-1; D possibly corresponds to TRBD1 (5 bases). The CDR3 extends over 13 amino acids. Germline V gives CDR1 LNHDA, CDR2 SQIVND (reference sequence). V lost 2 bases, J lost 3 bases, and 7 bases lay in between. CDR3 DNA: TGTGCCAGTAGTATATCGGGGGACACTGAAGCTTTCTTT. It codes for CASSISGDTEAFF.